The 25 T cell receptor beta chains below were found in one sample sequenced in a study of T cell changes during pregnancy in multiple sclerosis. Method: immunoSEQ multiplex PCR; TCRdb's copy keeps in-frame clones and lacks some. The sample holds 70,000 to 85,000 clones, 90% to 95% seen once. The specimen was peripheral blood, collected before pregnancy. The receptors come from a female donor with multiple sclerosis, enrolled in a pregnancy study.

V usage is TRBV7-8 and J usage is TRBJ2-5; 8 bases align to TRBD2. CDR1 is SGHVS and CDR2 is FQNEAQ in the germline V gene. J gave up 5 bases and V 7 bases, and 9 bases lay outside the gene matches. The CDR3 has 14 amino acids. The CDR3 DNA follows: TGTGCCAGCATCGGGACTAGTGGGGCGGAGACCCAGTACTTC. Translation: CASIGTSGAETQYF.

The chain has TRBV25-1 and TRBJ1-2; TRBD1 matches at 10 bases. This CDR3 contains 14 residues. The V gene's germline CDR1 is MGHDK and CDR2 SYGVNS. V lost 4 bases and J lost 4; bases outside the gene matches: 3. CDR3 bases: TGTGCCAGCAGTGGACAGGGGGCGCGCTATGGCTACACCTTC. Translation gives CASSGQGARYGYTF.

The chain carries TRBV28 and TRBJ2-7; D remains ambiguous. CDR3 length equals 11 residues. Trimming stripped 4 bases from V and 6 bases from J, with 7 bases between. Germline V gives CDR1 MDHEN, CDR2 SYDVKM. DNA for the CDR3: TGTGCCAGCAGTTCCCGGTTCGAGCAGTACTTC. Translating it yields CASSSRFEQYF.

This chain links TRBV10-3 with TRBJ2-2; D unresolved. CDR1 is ENHRY, CDR2 SYGVKD, per germline. V gave up 5 bases and J gave up 5 bases, with 9 bases separating them. This CDR3 spans 13 amino acids. CDR3 DNA: TGTGCCATCAGTCCGCTACTTACCGGGGAGCTGTTTTTT. This codes for CAISPLLTGELFF.

The chain links TRBV6-1 to TRBJ2-3, with 8 nucleotides matching TRBD2. Germline CDR1 is MNHNS and CDR2 is SASEGT. The length of the CDR3 is 15 residues. Trimming cost V 4 bases and J 7 bases; bases outside gene matches: 10. Here the CDR3 DNA reads TGTGCCAGCAGTGTCATAAGCGGGAGCGGAAATACGCAGTATTTT. Translation gives CASSVISGSGNTQYF.

The chain recombines TRBV10-3 with TRBJ1-4; TRBD1 agrees at 7 bases. The V gene end was trimmed by 4 bases and the J gene end by 5 bases; junction bases not matched to a gene: 7. CDR1 and CDR2 (germline): ENHRY, SYGVKD. The CDR3 loop spans 15 amino acids. The CDR3 DNA sequence: TGTGCCATCAGTGGCACCGGGACAGCGAATGAAAAACTGTTTTTT. Residues: CAISGTGTANEKLFF.

V is TRBV2 and J is TRBJ2-1, with 9 bases matching TRBD1. Germline V gene data show CDR1 as SNHLY and CDR2 as FYNNEI. V shed 10 bases, J shed 9 bases, and the junction held 16 bases outside the gene matches. The CDR3 extends over 15 amino acids. The CDR3 spells CAISTDRGISREQFF. Written as DNA, the CDR3 is TGTGCCATTAGTACGGACAGGGGTATATCGCGTGAGCAGTTCTTC.

This chain connects TRBV5-1 to TRBJ2-1; 8 nucleotides line up with TRBD1. The CDR3 has 15 amino acids. In germline, CDR1 is SGHRS, CDR2 YFSETQ. J was trimmed by 7 bases and V by 4 bases; bases with no gene match: 10. The CDR3 region is CASSPETGVWNEQFF. As DNA, the CDR3 is TGCGCCAGCAGCCCGGAGACAGGGGTATGGAATGAGCAGTTCTTC.

The rearrangement uses TRBV9 and TRBJ2-5; maybe TRBD1 (6 bases). V gave up 3 bases and J gave up 7 bases, with 22 bases separating them. The CDR3 sequence is 16 residues long. CDR1 and CDR2 from the germline V gene are SGDLS and YYNGEE. CDR3 bases: TGTGCCAGCAGCGCTAAGGGGGACATATTCACGGGGACCCAGTACTTC. The encoded protein is CASSAKGDIFTGTQYF. The entire variable domain, with the rest obtained from reference TRBV9 and TRBJ2-5, is as follows: DSGVTQTPKHLITATGQRVTLRCSPRSGDLSVYWYQQSLDQGLQFLIQYYNGEERAKGNILERFSAQQFPDLHSELNLSSLELGDSALYFCASSAKGDIFTGTQYFGPGTRLLVL.

The chain combines TRBV6-6 with TRBJ2-5, with no clear D. Deletions cut 6 bases from V and 5 bases from J, with 13 bases between. This CDR3 is 13 amino acids long. Germline loops: CDR1 MNHNY, CDR2 SVGAGI (reference sequence). CDR3 protein: CASRANFIETQYF. The CDR3, as DNA: TGTGCCAGCAGGGCAAATTTTATTGAGACCCAGTACTTC.

The chain joins TRBV15 to TRBJ2-1; perhaps TRBD2 as D (6 bases). Germline CDR1 and CDR2: LNHNV and YYDKDF (reference sequence). Trimming stripped 3 bases from V and 4 bases from J, with 13 bases between. The CDR3 spans 15 residues. The CDR3 nucleotides read TGTGCCACCAGCAGGGGGCGGGGTGATTACAATGAGCAGTTCTTC. It is translated as CATSRGRGDYNEQFF.

The chain combines TRBV30 with TRBJ1-2; D is unresolved. V was cut by 3 bases and J by 7 bases, with 21 bases left in between. The germline V gene has CDR1 GTSNPN and CDR2 SVGIG (reference sequence). This CDR3 comprises 15 residues. This chain's CDR3 is CAWSALRTQYRGYTF. The CDR3 region has the DNA TGTGCCTGGAGCGCCCTTAGGACTCAATATCGTGGCTACACCTTC.

V and J are TRBV15 and TRBJ2-7; no clear D gene. Germline CDR1 LNHNV, CDR2 YYDKDF (reference sequence). Between the trimmed V and J ends, which lost 1 base and 0 bases, there was a span of 13 bases. There are 16 residues in the CDR3. The CDR3 spells CATSRVTAHYSYEQYF. CDR3 sequence (DNA): TGTGCCACCAGCAGAGTAACGGCCCACTACTCCTACGAGCAGTACTTC. Looking up the rest from reference TRBV15 and TRBJ2-7 gives the full variable domain: DAMVIQNPRYQVTQFGKPVTLSCSQTLNHNVMYWYQQKSSQAPKLLFHYYDKDFNNEADTPDNFQSRRPNTSFCFLDIRSPGLGDTAMYLCATSRVTAHYSYEQYFGPGTRLTVT.

This chain uses TRBV19 with TRBJ2-5; 8 bases match TRBD2. This CDR3 region has 15 residues. CDR1 LNHDA and CDR2 SQIVND come from the germline V gene (reference sequence). V dropped 0 bases and J dropped 4; count of bases not matched to a gene: 4. The CDR3 spells CASSIDGRVGETQYF. The CDR3 nucleotides are TGTGCCAGTAGTATAGACGGGAGGGTGGGAGAGACCCAGTACTTC. The variable domain in full, with the rest retrieved from reference TRBV19 and TRBJ2-5, is DGGITQSPKYLFRKEGQNVTLSCEQNLNHDAMYWYRQDPGQGLRLIYYSQIVNDFQKGDIAEGYSVSREKKESFPLTVTSAQKNPTAFYLCASSIDGRVGETQYFGPGTRLLVL.

In regard to this clone: Germline is not matched at one junction end, which may reflect a read error. V and J are TRBV7-7 and TRBJ1-2; D is unclear. Germline V lookup: CDR1 SSHAT, CDR2 FNYEAQ (reference sequence). The CDR3 spans 15 residues. The CDR3 loop is CASSLTQEDSIGYTF. The DNA of the CDR3 is TGTGCTAGCAGCTTAACCCAGGAGGATTCGATTGGCTACACCTTC.

A single count supports this clone. The chain is built from TRBV19 and TRBJ2-1; TRBD2 matches 7 bases. Germline V gene sequence: CDR1 LNHDA, CDR2 SQIVND (reference sequence). The CDR3 has 12 residues. J lost 9 bases, V lost 10 bases, and 9 bases had no gene match. In nucleotides, the CDR3 is TGTGCCACCAACGGGGGGTCGGGTGAGCAGTTCTTC. Its protein product is CATNGGSGEQFF.

The chain joins TRBV5-6 to TRBJ1-5, with D hard to call. CDR1 is SGHDT and CDR2 is YYEEEE in the germline V gene. V lost 0 bases, J lost 7 bases, and 17 bases lay in between. This CDR3 is built from 16 residues. For the CDR3, the DNA is TGTGCCAGCAGCTTGGCTCCCGGGTTTGAGGAACAGCCCCAGCATTTT. Its protein product is CASSLAPGFEEQPQHF.

The rearrangement joins TRBV7-9 to TRBJ2-1; TRBD2 aligns across 14 bases. V lost 4 bases, J lost 2 bases, and 10 bases stayed unmatched. Germline lookup yields CDR1 SEHNR and CDR2 FQNEAQ (reference sequence). The CDR3 contains 19 residues. In DNA form, the CDR3 reads TGTGCCAGCAGCTCAACCGGGACTAGCGGGAGACCGACCTACAATGAGCAGTTCTTC. Protein product: CASSSTGTSGRPTYNEQFF. Drawing the rest from reference TRBV7-9 and TRBJ2-1, the complete variable domain is DTGVSQNPRHKITKRGQNVTFRCDPISEHNRLYWYRQTLGQGPEFLTYFQNEAQLEKSRLLSDRFSAERPKGSFSTLEIQRTEQGDSAMYLCASSSTGTSGRPTYNEQFFGPGTRLTVL.

This rearrangement joins TRBV15 to TRBJ2-7, with a weak D call TRBD1 (6 bases). Trimming took 0 bases from V and 2 from J, leaving 17 bases between them. Germline loops: CDR1 LNHNV, CDR2 YYDKDF (reference sequence). The CDR3 is 17 amino acids. CDR3 loop: CATSREQGSGPAYEQYF. CDR3 nucleotide sequence: TGTGCCACCAGCAGAGAACAGGGCTCCGGACCAGCCTACGAGCAGTACTTC.

V is TRBV19 and J is TRBJ1-2; D might be TRBD1 (6 bases). The V end was cut by 5 bases, the J end by 2 bases, with 12 bases between. The CDR3 runs to 14 residues. CDR1 and CDR2 (germline): LNHDA, SQIVND (reference sequence). DNA for the CDR3: TGTGCCAGTAGTCACCGGACAGTCAACTATGGCTACACCTTC. Translation: CASSHRTVNYGYTF.

V usage is TRBV7-9 and J usage is TRBJ1-1; D gene ambiguous. Germline-derived CDR1 and CDR2 are SEHNR and FQNEAQ (reference sequence). Trimming shortened V by 5 bases and J by 4 bases, and 17 bases separated the two germline ends. This CDR3 contains 15 residues. The DNA of the CDR3 is TGTGCCAGCAGCCCAGGATCGAACTCCGGCACTGAAGCTTTCTTT. This gives the protein CASSPGSNSGTEAFF.

The chain is built from TRBV28 and TRBJ2-7, with 7 nucleotides matching TRBD1. This CDR3 is 14 amino acids long. V gave up 3 bases and J gave up 7 bases; unmatched junction bases: 9. Per the germline V gene, CDR1 is MDHEN and CDR2 is SYDVKM. CDR3 loop: CASSFAGDSGEQYF. The CDR3 region has the DNA TGTGCCAGCAGTTTTGCCGGGGACAGCGGAGAGCAGTACTTC.

The chain joins TRBV15 to TRBJ2-1; D call uncertain. The CDR3 spans 13 residues. Germline CDR1 is LNHNV and CDR2 is YYDKDF (reference sequence). The V end lost 3 bases, the J end lost 3 bases, and 6 bases lay between the germline ends. The CDR3 nucleotides are TGTGCCACCAGCAGGGAGAGCTACAATGAGCAGTTCTTC. It yields the protein CATSRESYNEQFF.

V and J are TRBV5-1 and TRBJ2-5; 8 positions agree with TRBD1. V shed 2 bases and J 5 bases; nucleotides not matched to a gene: 8. Germline CDR1 SGHRS, CDR2 YFSETQ. There are 15 residues in the CDR3. The CDR3 is CASSFNGGQDETQYF. The CDR3, as DNA: TGCGCCAGCAGCTTTAACGGGGGACAGGACGAGACCCAGTACTTC.

This sequence joins TRBV5-1 and TRBJ1-1; TRBD1 agrees at 9 bases. The ends lost 1 base at V and 6 bases at J; junction bases unmatched: 13. CDR3 size: 17 residues. The V gene's germline CDR1 is SGHRS and CDR2 YFSETQ. DNA of the CDR3: TGCGCCAGCAGCTTGTACTTCGCGGGACAGGGTGGCCCTGAAGCTTTCTTT. It translates to CASSLYFAGQGGPEAFF.